Shown below are 3 T cell receptor beta chains from a single sample sequenced in a study of low-dose radiotherapy and immunotherapy resistance in tumors. The time point is: before trial treatment. cDNA synthesis used a TRAV/TRBV-specific primer set for both chains. The authors amplified TCRs for 20 PCR cycles with a constant-region primer and a V-primer adapter. TCRdb analysed the reads with MiXCR anew, one entry per CDR3 protein. The sample holds tens of thousands of distinct CDR3 sequences, just under 9.5% seen once. This material consisted of PBMCs, taken before treatment. The receptors come from a male donor with prostate cancer.

This clonotype occurred many times. This chain joins TRBV7-9 and TRBJ2-5, with unresolved D. This CDR3 is built from 17 residues. Germline assignment: CDR1 SEHNR and CDR2 FQNEAQ (reference sequence). V was pared by 1 base and J by 1 base, with 16 bases between. CDR3 nucleotide sequence: TGTGCCAGCAGCTTAGGAACCCCGCTAGGACCCCAAGAGACCCAGTACTTC. Amino acids: CASSLGTPLGPQETQYF.

This clonotype was recorded many times. V and J are TRBV19 and TRBJ1-1, with D possibly being TRBD1 (6 bases). The CDR3 is made up of 12 amino acids. V gave up 8 bases and J gave up 2 bases, with 9 bases separating them. CDR1 and CDR2 (germline): LNHDA, SQIVND (reference sequence). The CDR3 spells CASRGGNTEAFF. CDR3 DNA: TGTGCCAGTCGAGGGGGAAACACTGAAGCTTTCTTT.

This clonotype was counted at least ten times. The chain joins TRBV6-2 or TRBV6-3 to TRBJ1-4; D is uncertain. Germline-derived CDR1 and CDR2 are MNHEY and SVGEGT. The CDR3 loop spans 12 amino acids. Deletions cut 6 bases from V and 4 bases from J, with 6 bases between. CDR3 region: CASRSINEKLFF. The DNA of the CDR3 is TGTGCCAGCAGGTCTATTAATGAAAAACTGTTTTTT.